These 14 T cell receptor beta chains came from one sample sequenced in a study of response to subunit inactivated influenza vaccine. Each CDR3 protein is one row after TCRdb ran MiXCR on the RT-PCR reads. Altogether 500,000 to 700,000 distinct CDR3 sequences are present, roughly a quarter being singletons, with the ten largest covering 2.5% to 3%. These sequences were also reported in another study, on T cells expressing NK-cell markers. That study reports: 5'RACE template switching built TCR beta cDNA with unique molecular identifiers.

Sequences were derived from CD4+ T cells sorted from PBMCs, sampled 11 to 12 days after vaccination. The receptors were gathered from a man aged 50-60 years who received an inactivated influenza vaccine.

The chain uses TRBV6-1 and TRBJ1-1; 7 bases match TRBD1. Germline V CDR1 and CDR2: MNHNS, SASEGT. V lost 2 bases, J lost 3 bases, and 0 bases stayed unmatched. This CDR3 spans 13 amino acids. The DNA for the CDR3 is TGTGCCAGCAGTGAACAGGGGGACACTGAAGCTTTCTTT. It codes for CASSEQGDTEAFF.

This chain joins TRBV29-1 and TRBJ2-6, with D possibly called TRBD1 or TRBD2 (5 bases each). Germline CDR1 reads SQVTM; CDR2 reads ANQGSEA. Trimming pared 5 bases from V and 0 bases from J, leaving 20 bases between. The CDR3 length is 18 residues. CDR3 residues: CSVYFREGTDSGANVLTF. In DNA, the CDR3 is TGCAGCGTTTACTTCCGAGAAGGGACCGACTCTGGGGCCAACGTCCTGACTTTC.

This clonotype was found many times. The chain carries TRBV5-5 and TRBJ2-7; TRBD1 agrees at 7 bases. Germline V CDR1 and CDR2: SGHKS, YYEKEE (reference sequence). The J segment lost 2 bases and the V segment lost 0 bases, leaving 5 bases of the junction unmatched. The CDR3 is 15 residues long. CDR3 in DNA: TGTGCCAGCAGCTTGGAAGTCCAGGGGGCCTACGAGCAGTACTTC. This encodes CASSLEVQGAYEQYF.

The table lists this clonotype with a few counts. The chain links TRBV9 to TRBJ2-5; 7 bases are a match to TRBD1. The CDR3 contains 14 residues. The V gene end was trimmed by 4 bases and the J gene end by 5 bases; junction bases not matched to a gene: 8. Germline assignment: CDR1 SGDLS and CDR2 YYNGEE. Here the CDR3 reads CASSIQGFGETQYF. CDR3 coding DNA: TGTGCCAGCAGCATACAGGGGTTCGGGGAGACCCAGTACTTC.

This clonotype was counted many times. The chain carries TRBV5-1 and TRBJ2-7, with a possible D match to TRBD1 (6 bases). Trimming shortened V by 3 bases and J by 4 bases, and 14 bases separated the two germline ends. The V gene's germline CDR1 is SGHRS and CDR2 YFSETQ. This CDR3 region has 14 residues. The CDR3 DNA reads as TGCGCCAGCAGCTCTCTTGGGACACCTTACGAGCAGTACTTC. The encoded protein is CASSSLGTPYEQYF.

This clonotype has a handful of counts. The chain has TRBV5-1 and TRBJ1-6; 7 nucleotides line up with TRBD1. With 4 bases clipped from V and 12 bases from J, the junction kept 10 bases outside the gene matches. Germline loops: CDR1 SGHRS, CDR2 YFSETQ. The CDR3 loop spans 14 amino acids. The CDR3 sequence is CASSPGTEDLPLHF. The CDR3 bases are TGCGCCAGCAGCCCGGGGACAGAAGACCTACCCCTCCACTTT.

This clonotype was observed a few times. The CDR3, as DNA: TGCAGCGTTGGACCCGGGAGGGCCAACGTCCTGACTTTC. Translation: CSVGPGRANVLTF. The rearrangement uses TRBV29-1 and TRBJ2-6; D might be TRBD2 (5 bases). Germline values: CDR1 SQVTM, CDR2 ANQGSEA. The CDR3 is made up of 13 amino acids. V was shortened by 4 bases and J by 5 bases, with 9 bases between the two germline ends. The whole variable domain, filled in from reference TRBV29-1 and TRBJ2-6, reads SAVISQKPSRDICQRGTSLTIQCQVDSQVTMMFWYRQQPGQSLTLIATANQGSEATYESGFVIDKFPISRPNLTFSTLTVSNMSPEDSSIYLCSVGPGRANVLTFGAGSRLTVL.

This chain uses TRBV20-1 with TRBJ2-2, with 9 bases fitting TRBD2. Germline V gives CDR1 DFQATT, CDR2 SNEGSKA (reference sequence). There are 16 residues in the CDR3. Trimming took 0 bases from V and 5 from J; bases not matched to a gene: 7. The CDR3 DNA follows: TGCAGTGCTAGAGACGGCGGGGGGGTCATTACCGGGGAGCTGTTTTTT. As protein: CSARDGGGVITGELFF.

V gene TRBV10-3 combines with J gene TRBJ2-2, with TRBD2 as a possible D gene (6 bases). This CDR3 comprises 13 residues. CDR1 ENHRY and CDR2 SYGVKD come from the germline V gene. The germline V and J ends were trimmed by 11 bases and 0 bases, with 10 bases remaining between them. The CDR3 sequence is CAVPGANTGELFF. The CDR3 region has the DNA TGTGCCGTCCCGGGAGCGAACACCGGGGAGCTGTTTTTT.

The chain employs TRBV3-1 and TRBJ2-1, with D possibly matching TRBD2 (5 bases). V was shortened by 1 base and J by 7 bases, with 17 bases between the two germline ends. Germline V gene data show CDR1 as LGHDT and CDR2 as YNNKEL (reference sequence). This CDR3 comprises 16 residues. The CDR3 protein is CASSQVLLSRGNEQFF. The CDR3 DNA follows: TGTGCCAGCAGCCAAGTACTGCTCAGTAGAGGGAATGAGCAGTTCTTC.

In this sample, this clonotype turned up a few times. The genes are TRBV27 and TRBJ1-1; 7 bases fit TRBD1. The ends lost 4 bases at V and 5 bases at J; junction bases unmatched: 7. Germline CDR1 reads MNHEY; CDR2 reads SMNVEV (reference sequence). CDR3 length: 14 amino acids. The CDR3 nucleotides are TGTGCCAGCAGTTCGCCCAGGGGGGGGACTGAAGCTTTCTTT. Translation: CASSSPRGGTEAFF.

The chain uses TRBV12-3 or TRBV12-4 and TRBJ2-1, with D perhaps TRBD1 (6 bases). The CDR3 loop spans 14 amino acids. V was trimmed by 5 bases and J by 9 bases, leaving 17 bases between them. The CDR3 is CASSPSDRIGEQFF. CDR3 in DNA: TGTGCCAGCAGTCCCTCGGACAGAATTGGTGAGCAGTTCTTC.

The chain couples TRBV19 to TRBJ1-1; D unresolved. Germline V lookup: CDR1 LNHDA, CDR2 SQIVND (reference sequence). This CDR3 spans 11 amino acids. V gave up 4 bases and J gave up 5 bases, with 5 bases separating them. As DNA, the CDR3 is TGTGCCAGTAGTAGACGTACTGAAGCTTTCTTT. Its protein is CASSRRTEAFF.

This sequence joins TRBV11-2 and TRBJ1-3, with TRBD1 matching over 7 bases. Looked up from germline, CDR1 is SGHAT and CDR2 is FQNNGV. The CDR3 has 14 amino acids. V lost 3 bases, J lost 5 bases, and 4 bases stayed unmatched. The CDR3 DNA follows: TGTGCCAGCAGCTTTGCAGGGGGGAGAAACACCATATATTTT. This codes for CASSFAGGRNTIYF.